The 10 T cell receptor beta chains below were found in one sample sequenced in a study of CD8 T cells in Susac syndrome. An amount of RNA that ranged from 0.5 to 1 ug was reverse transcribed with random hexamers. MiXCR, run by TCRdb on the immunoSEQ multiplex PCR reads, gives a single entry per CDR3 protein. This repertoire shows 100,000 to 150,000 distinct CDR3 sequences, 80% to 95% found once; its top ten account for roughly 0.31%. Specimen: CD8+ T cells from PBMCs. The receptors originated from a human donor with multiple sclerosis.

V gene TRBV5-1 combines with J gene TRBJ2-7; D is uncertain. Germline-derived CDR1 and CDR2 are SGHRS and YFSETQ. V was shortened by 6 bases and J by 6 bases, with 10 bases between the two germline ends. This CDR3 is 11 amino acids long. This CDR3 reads CASNHPSEQYF. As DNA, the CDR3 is TGCGCCAGCAACCATCCAAGCGAGCAGTACTTC.

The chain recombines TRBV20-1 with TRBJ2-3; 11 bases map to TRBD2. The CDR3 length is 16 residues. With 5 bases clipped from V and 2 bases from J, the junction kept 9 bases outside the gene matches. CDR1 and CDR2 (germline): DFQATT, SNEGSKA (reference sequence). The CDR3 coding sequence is TGCAGTGCTCTCCGGCTTAGCGGGAGGGCCACAGATACGCAGTATTTT. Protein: CSALRLSGRATDTQYF.

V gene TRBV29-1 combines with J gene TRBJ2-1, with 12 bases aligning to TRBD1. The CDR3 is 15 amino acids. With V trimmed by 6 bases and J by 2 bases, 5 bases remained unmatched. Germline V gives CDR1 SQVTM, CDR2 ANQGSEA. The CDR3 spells CSVIGDRGPYNEQFF. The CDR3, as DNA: TGCAGCGTGATTGGGGACAGGGGGCCCTACAATGAGCAGTTCTTC.

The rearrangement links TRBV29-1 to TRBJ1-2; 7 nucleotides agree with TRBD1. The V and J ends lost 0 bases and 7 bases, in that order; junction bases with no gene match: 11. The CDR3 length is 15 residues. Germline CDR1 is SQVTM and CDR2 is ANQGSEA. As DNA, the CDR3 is TGCAGCGTTGAAGATGGGGTCAGGGGGACTGGTGGCTACACCTTC. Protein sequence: CSVEDGVRGTGGYTF.

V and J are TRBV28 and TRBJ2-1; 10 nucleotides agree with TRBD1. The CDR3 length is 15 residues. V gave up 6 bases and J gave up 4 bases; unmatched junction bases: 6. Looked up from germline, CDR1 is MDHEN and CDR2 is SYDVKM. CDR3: CASRPGTGVYNEQFF. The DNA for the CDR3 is TGTGCCAGCAGACCCGGGACAGGGGTTTACAATGAGCAGTTCTTC.

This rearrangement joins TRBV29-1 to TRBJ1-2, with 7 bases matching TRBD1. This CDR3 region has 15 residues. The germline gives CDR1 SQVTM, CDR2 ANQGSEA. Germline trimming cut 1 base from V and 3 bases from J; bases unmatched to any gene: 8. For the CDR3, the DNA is TGCAGCGTTGAAGGGGCGAGGACAGGCGACTATGGCTACACCTTC. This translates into CSVEGARTGDYGYTF.

CDR3 region: CASSVDLSSYNEQFF. In DNA, the CDR3 is TGTGCCAGCAGCGTTGACCTGAGCTCCTACAATGAGCAGTTCTTC. The chain employs TRBV7-7 and TRBJ2-1; D ambiguous. The V gene lost 5 bases and the J gene lost 0 bases, with 11 bases spanning the gap. There are 15 residues in the CDR3. CDR1 is SSHAT and CDR2 is FNYEAQ in the germline V gene (reference sequence).

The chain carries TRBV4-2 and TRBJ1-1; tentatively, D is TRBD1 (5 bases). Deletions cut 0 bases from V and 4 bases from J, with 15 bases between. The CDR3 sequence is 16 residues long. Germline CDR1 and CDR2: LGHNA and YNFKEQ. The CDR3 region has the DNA TGTGCCAGCAGCCAAGAGTACAGGTCACGAAGCACTGAAGCTTTCTTT. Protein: CASSQEYRSRSTEAFF.

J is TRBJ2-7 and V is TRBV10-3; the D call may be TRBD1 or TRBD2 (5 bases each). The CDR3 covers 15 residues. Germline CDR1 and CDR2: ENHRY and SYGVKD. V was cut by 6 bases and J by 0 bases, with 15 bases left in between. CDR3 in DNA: TGTGCCATCAGCGCCCGGGACGTAGACTCCTACGAGCAGTACTTC. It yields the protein CAISARDVDSYEQYF.

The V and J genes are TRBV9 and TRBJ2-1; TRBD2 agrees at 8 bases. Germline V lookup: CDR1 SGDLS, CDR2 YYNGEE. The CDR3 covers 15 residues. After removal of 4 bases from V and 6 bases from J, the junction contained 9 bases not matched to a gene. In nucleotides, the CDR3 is TGTGCCAGCAGCCCTCGGGGGGGCCAGGGCAATGAGCAGTTCTTC. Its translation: CASSPRGGQGNEQFF.